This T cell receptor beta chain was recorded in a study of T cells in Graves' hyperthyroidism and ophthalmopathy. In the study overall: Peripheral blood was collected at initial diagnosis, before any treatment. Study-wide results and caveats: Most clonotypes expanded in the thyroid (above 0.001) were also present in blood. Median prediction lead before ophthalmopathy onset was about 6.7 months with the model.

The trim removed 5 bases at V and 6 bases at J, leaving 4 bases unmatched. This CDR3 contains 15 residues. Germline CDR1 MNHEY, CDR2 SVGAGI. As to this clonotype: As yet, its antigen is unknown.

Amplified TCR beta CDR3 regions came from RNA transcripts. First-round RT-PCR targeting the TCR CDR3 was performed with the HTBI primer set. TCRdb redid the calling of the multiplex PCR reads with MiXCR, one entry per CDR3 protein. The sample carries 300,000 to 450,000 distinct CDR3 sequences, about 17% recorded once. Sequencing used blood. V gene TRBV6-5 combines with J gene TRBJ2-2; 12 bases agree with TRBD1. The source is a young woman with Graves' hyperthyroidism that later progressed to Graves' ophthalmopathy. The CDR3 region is CASSTGQGASGELFF. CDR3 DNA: TGTGCCAGCAGTACGGGACAGGGGGCCTCCGGGGAGCTGTTTTTT.